A selection of T cell receptor beta chains follows, all from one sample in a study of blood T cell repertoires in COVID-19. Clones were read by immunoSEQ multiplex PCR, and TCRdb kept only the in-frame ones, dropping some. Of about 180,000 clones listed, 80% to 90% are singletons. Sequenced sample: peripheral blood. The receptors shown here come from a young man who had recovered from COVID-19. Both conserved end residues are part of each CDR3. Some rows have no size entry. The others give once, few or many, or a class for an expanded clone.

v_call	clone_size	j_call	cdr3_aa
TRBV7-8	-	TRBJ1-2	CASSPSGGGGYTF
TRBV5-4	few	TRBJ2-7	CASKTSGVYEQYF
TRBV5-1	-	TRBJ2-7	CASSRGQGGYEQYF
TRBV7-8	-	TRBJ1-1	CASSLARFEAFF
TRBV7-9	-	TRBJ1-1	CASSHPAGENTEAFF
TRBV6-6	-	TRBJ2-1	CASSYQGNEQFF
TRBV6-5	-	TRBJ1-1	CASSFRQGSNTEAFF
TRBV5-1	-	TRBJ1-1	CASSLGQGARTEAFF
TRBV14	-	TRBJ1-4	CASSRGRNRENEKLFF
TRBV5-6	-	TRBJ1-6	CASSEGTGQSYNSPLHF
TRBV5-5	-	TRBJ1-1	CASSPGGRNTEAFF
TRBV4-3	-	TRBJ2-3	CASSQVSGRAADTQYF
TRBV28	-	TRBJ2-3	CASSSYRGRTDTQYF
TRBV3-1/TRBV3-2	-	TRBJ2-1	CASSQGSGSISNEQFF
TRBV28	-	TRBJ1-2	CASTLRGWYGYTF
TRBV6-6	-	TRBJ1-4	CASDGGNEKLFF
TRBV30	few	TRBJ1-5	CAWKSQEGQPQHF
TRBV6-2/TRBV6-3	-	TRBJ1-1	CASSYSDRGGGTEAFF
TRBV4-3	-	TRBJ2-1	CASSQDIGSEQFF
TRBV4-3	-	TRBJ2-3	CASSQHGPDTQYF
TRBV3-1/TRBV3-2	-	TRBJ1-5	CASSVDRGQPQHF
TRBV28	-	TRBJ2-7	CASSPPRNSGRGADEQYF
TRBV5-1	-	TRBJ1-2	CASSLEGAMYYGYTF
TRBV4-3	-	TRBJ2-3	CASSQDANPGQASFTQYF
TRBV4-3	-	TRBJ2-2	CASSQNPTGRAGELFF
TRBV7-2	-	TRBJ1-6	CASSLSDRRNNSPLHF
TRBV25-1	once	TRBJ2-1	CASSWTGAYNEQFF